This T cell receptor (beta chain) was recovered during a study of blood T cell repertoires in COVID-19. The overall study: Whether acute or convalescent, the COVID-19 samples came from the United States, Italy and Spain. PBMCs, B-cell-depleted T cells, or T cells provided the cDNA or gDNA that made up the material.

Study processing details: Amplification with reference gene primers provided the estimates of nucleated cell counts. Sequencing was performed with immunoSEQ multiplex PCR; in TCRdb, only in-frame clones are kept and a portion is missing. That table furnishes V, J and clone size, whereas the DNA furnished D and trimming. The top ten hold 7.2% of the sample, which has about 330,000 clones, almost 85% seen once. V shed 3 bases and J 4 bases; nucleotides not matched to a gene: 1. The CDR3 is made up of 13 amino acids. Germline V lookup: CDR1 KGHSH, CDR2 LQKENI. This receptor was identified in a human donor in a cohort sampled during active COVID-19. The chain is built from TRBV18 and TRBJ2-3; 7 bases fit TRBD2. Sequencing was carried out using peripheral blood. In nucleotides, the CDR3 is TGTGCCAGCTCACCGGGGGGGGCAGATACGCAGTATTTT. Its protein is CASSPGGADTQYF.